Following are 9 T cell receptor beta chains from one sample sequenced in a study of early T cells in non-severe SARS-CoV-2 infection. Using its own MiXCR run on the 5' RACE reads, TCRdb lists one record per CDR3 protein. Altogether some 42,000 distinct CDR3 sequences are present, roughly 6% being singletons, with the ten largest covering roughly 8.2%. Sequences were derived from whole blood, sampled at baseline. These receptors all come from an adult who was a healthcare worker with PCR-confirmed SARS-CoV-2 infection or an uninfected control (not recorded which).

This sequence joins TRBV6-6 and TRBJ1-6; perhaps TRBD1 as D (6 bases). Germline values: CDR1 MNHNY, CDR2 SVGAGI (reference sequence). CDR3 length: 14 amino acids. V was clipped by 4 bases and J by 8 bases, with 12 bases between them. CDR3 region: CASSFARGDSPLHF. The CDR3, as DNA: TGTGCCAGCAGTTTTGCCAGGGGTGATTCACCCCTCCACTTT.

This clonotype occurred many times. This chain connects TRBV3-1 to TRBJ2-1, with 13 nucleotides matching TRBD2. The germline V gene has CDR1 LGHDT and CDR2 YNNKEL (reference sequence). The V and J ends lost 1 base and 10 bases, in that order; junction bases with no gene match: 10. The CDR3 loop spans 17 amino acids. This CDR3 reads CASSQGWTSGGGFEQFF. Written as DNA, the CDR3 is TGTGCCAGCAGCCAAGGATGGACTAGCGGGGGCGGCTTCGAGCAGTTCTTC.

There are many counts of this clonotype. This chain links TRBV5-1 with TRBJ2-2; D is perhaps TRBD1 (5 bases). The CDR3 extends over 14 amino acids. The germline gives CDR1 SGHRS, CDR2 YFSETQ. Trimming left V 4 bases short and J 4 bases short, with 11 bases between. The CDR3 DNA reads TGCGCCAGCAGCCAACAGGAACTCACCGGGGAGCTGTTTTTT. It encodes CASSQQELTGELFF.

The table lists this clonotype with many counts. CDR3 nucleotide sequence: TGCAGCGTCCCAGGAGGGGGCAGGACTGAAGCTTTCTTT. It yields the protein CSVPGGGRTEAFF. The rearrangement uses TRBV29-1 and TRBJ1-1; 7 bases are a match to TRBD1. Germline V gene lookup returns CDR1 SQVTM and CDR2 ANQGSEA. V lost 6 bases and J lost 5; bases outside the gene matches: 9. The CDR3 runs 13 residues. The entire variable domain, with the rest obtained from reference TRBV29-1 and TRBJ1-1, is as follows: SAVISQKPSRDICQRGTSLTIQCQVDSQVTMMFWYRQQPGQSLTLIATANQGSEATYESGFVIDKFPISRPNLTFSTLTVSNMSPEDSSIYLCSVPGGGRTEAFFGQGTRLTVV.

This clonotype was seen at least ten times. The rearrangement uses TRBV7-6 and TRBJ2-1, with TRBD1 matching over 10 bases. This CDR3 is 19 amino acids long. Per the germline V gene, CDR1 is SGHVS and CDR2 is FNYEAQ. The junction had 10 bases not matched to a gene; V was cut back by 2 bases and J by 0 bases. In DNA form, the CDR3 reads TGTGCCAGCAGCTTACTCGGGACAGGGGCCCTCAGCTCCTACAATGAGCAGTTCTTC. Its translation is CASSLLGTGALSSYNEQFF.

V usage is TRBV28 and J usage is TRBJ2-6; unclear D gene. This CDR3 is 16 amino acids long. From germline, CDR1 is MDHEN and CDR2 SYDVKM. V was cut by 7 bases and J by 2 bases, with 15 bases left in between. CDR3 in amino acids: CASNRRIGTGANVLTF. CDR3 in DNA: TGTGCCAGCAATCGCCGGATAGGGACTGGGGCCAACGTCCTGACTTTC.

This clonotype has at least ten counts. V and J are TRBV7-9 and TRBJ1-1, with 11 bases aligning to TRBD1. Germline loops: CDR1 SEHNR, CDR2 FQNEAQ (reference sequence). The CDR3 consists of 19 residues. With V trimmed by 6 bases and J by 6 bases, 21 bases remained unmatched. The CDR3 region has the DNA TGTGCCAGCAGTCAGACCGGGACAGGGGGTTACAAATTCAGCCCTGAAGCTTTCTTT. Its translation is CASSQTGTGGYKFSPEAFF.

This clonotype was counted between two and nine times. The gene calls are TRBV2 and TRBJ2-3; 9 bases match TRBD1. V shed 6 bases, J shed 2 bases, and the junction held 6 bases outside the gene matches. This CDR3 contains 15 residues. CDR1 SNHLY and CDR2 FYNNEI come from the germline V gene. CDR3 residues: CASRPTGGFTDTQYF. The DNA of the CDR3 is TGTGCCAGCAGACCTACAGGGGGCTTCACAGATACGCAGTATTTT.

The chain uses TRBV5-1 and TRBJ2-2; 7 nucleotides match TRBD1. This CDR3 has 16 amino acids. The J segment lost 0 bases and the V segment lost 3 bases, leaving 5 bases of the junction unmatched. Germline CDR1 SGHRS, CDR2 YFSETQ. CDR3 DNA: TGCGCCAGCAGCTCGGGACAGACTTCGAACACCGGGGAGCTGTTTTTT. Translation gives CASSSGQTSNTGELFF.